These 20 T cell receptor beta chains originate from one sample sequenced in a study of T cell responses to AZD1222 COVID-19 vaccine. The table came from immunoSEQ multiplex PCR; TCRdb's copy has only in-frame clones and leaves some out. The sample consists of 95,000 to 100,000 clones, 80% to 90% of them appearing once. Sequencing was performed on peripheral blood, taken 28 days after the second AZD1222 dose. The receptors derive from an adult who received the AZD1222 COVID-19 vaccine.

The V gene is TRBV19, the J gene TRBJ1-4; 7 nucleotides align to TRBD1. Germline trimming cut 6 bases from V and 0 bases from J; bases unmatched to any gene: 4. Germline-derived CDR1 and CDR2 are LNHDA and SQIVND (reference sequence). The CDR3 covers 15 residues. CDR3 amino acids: CASRGGQTTNEKLFF. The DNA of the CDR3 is TGTGCCAGTAGAGGGGGACAGACAACTAATGAAAAACTGTTTTTT.

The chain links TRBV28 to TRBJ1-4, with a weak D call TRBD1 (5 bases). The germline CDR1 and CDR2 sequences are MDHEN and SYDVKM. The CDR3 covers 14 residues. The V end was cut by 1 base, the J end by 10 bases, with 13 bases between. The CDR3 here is CASSLSLGEGKLFF. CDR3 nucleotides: TGTGCCAGCAGTTTATCGCTGGGGGAAGGAAAACTGTTTTTT.

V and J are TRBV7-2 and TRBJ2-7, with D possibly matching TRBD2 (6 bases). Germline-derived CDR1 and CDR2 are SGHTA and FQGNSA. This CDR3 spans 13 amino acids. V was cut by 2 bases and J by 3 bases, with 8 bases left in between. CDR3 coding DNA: TGTGCCAGCAGCTTAAGTAGCGGCTACGAGCAGTACTTC. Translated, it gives CASSLSSGYEQYF. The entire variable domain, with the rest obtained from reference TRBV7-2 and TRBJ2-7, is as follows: GAGVSQSPSNKVTEKGKDVELRCDPISGHTALYWYRQSLGQGLEFLIYFQGNSAPDKSGLPSDRFSAERTGGSVSTLTIQRTQQEDSAVYLCASSLSSGYEQYFGPGTRLTVT.

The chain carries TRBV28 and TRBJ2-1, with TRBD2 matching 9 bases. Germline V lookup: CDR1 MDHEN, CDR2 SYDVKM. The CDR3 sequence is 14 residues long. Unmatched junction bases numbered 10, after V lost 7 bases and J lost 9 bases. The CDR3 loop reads CASIRGGRVAEQFF. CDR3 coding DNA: TGTGCCAGCATTCGTGGCGGGAGGGTGGCTGAGCAGTTCTTC. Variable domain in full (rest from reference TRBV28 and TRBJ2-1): DVKVTQSSRYLVKRTGEKVFLECVQDMDHENMFWYRQDPGLGLRLIYFSYDVKMKEKGDIPEGYSVSREKKERFSLILESASTNQTSMYLCASIRGGRVAEQFFGPGTRLTVL.

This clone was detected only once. The CDR3, as DNA: TGCGCCAGCAGCTTAGCCGGCGACAATGAGCAGTTCTTC. This codes for CASSLAGDNEQFF. The chain couples TRBV5-1 to TRBJ2-1; D is undetermined. Germline V gene sequence: CDR1 SGHRS, CDR2 YFSETQ. The CDR3 runs to 13 residues. The ends were cut back, 2 bases at V and 5 bases at J, with 8 bases in the middle.

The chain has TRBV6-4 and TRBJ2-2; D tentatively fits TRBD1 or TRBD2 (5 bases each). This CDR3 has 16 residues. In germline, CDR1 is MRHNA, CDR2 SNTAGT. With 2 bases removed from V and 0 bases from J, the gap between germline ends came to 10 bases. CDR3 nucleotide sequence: TGTGCCAGCAGTGACGTTTTGGGGGCGAACACCGGGGAGCTGTTTTTT. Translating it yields CASSDVLGANTGELFF.

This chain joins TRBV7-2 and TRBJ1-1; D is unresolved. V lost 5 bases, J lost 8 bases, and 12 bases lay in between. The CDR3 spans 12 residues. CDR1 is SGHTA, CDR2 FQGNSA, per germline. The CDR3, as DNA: TGTGCCAGCAGCCGCCCACAACGAGAAGCTTTCTTT. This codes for CASSRPQREAFF.

The CDR3 nucleotides read TGTGCCAGCAGTTTGACAGGTCGAACTAATGAAAAACTGTTTTTT. Its protein is CASSLTGRTNEKLFF. The chain is built from TRBV27 and TRBJ1-4; TRBD1 is a possible D gene (6 bases). The CDR3 length is 15 residues. Germline values: CDR1 MNHEY, CDR2 SMNVEV (reference sequence). V was pared by 3 bases and J by 1 base, with 9 bases between.

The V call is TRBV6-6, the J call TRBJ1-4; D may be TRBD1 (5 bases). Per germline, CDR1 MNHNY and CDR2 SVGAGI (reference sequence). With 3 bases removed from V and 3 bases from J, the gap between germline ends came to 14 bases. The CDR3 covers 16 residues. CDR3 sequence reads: CASSYGGNLSNEKLFF. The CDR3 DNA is TGTGCCAGCAGTTATGGGGGGAACTTATCTAATGAAAAACTGTTTTTT.

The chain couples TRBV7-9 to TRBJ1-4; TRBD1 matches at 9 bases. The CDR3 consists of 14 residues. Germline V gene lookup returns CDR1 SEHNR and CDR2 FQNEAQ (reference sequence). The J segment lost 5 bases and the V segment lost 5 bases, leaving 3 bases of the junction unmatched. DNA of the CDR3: TGTGCCAGCAGCGCCGGACAGGGGAATGAAAAACTGTTTTTT. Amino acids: CASSAGQGNEKLFF. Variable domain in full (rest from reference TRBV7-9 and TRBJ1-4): DTGVSQNPRHKITKRGQNVTFRCDPISEHNRLYWYRQTLGQGPEFLTYFQNEAQLEKSRLLSDRFSAERPKGSFSTLEIQRTEQGDSAMYLCASSAGQGNEKLFFGSGTQLSVL.

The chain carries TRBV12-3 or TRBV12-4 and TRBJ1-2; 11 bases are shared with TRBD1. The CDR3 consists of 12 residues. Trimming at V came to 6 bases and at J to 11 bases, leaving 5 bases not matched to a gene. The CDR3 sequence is CASSLGDRGYTF. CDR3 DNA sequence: TGTGCCAGCAGCCTGGGGGACAGGGGGTACACCTTC.

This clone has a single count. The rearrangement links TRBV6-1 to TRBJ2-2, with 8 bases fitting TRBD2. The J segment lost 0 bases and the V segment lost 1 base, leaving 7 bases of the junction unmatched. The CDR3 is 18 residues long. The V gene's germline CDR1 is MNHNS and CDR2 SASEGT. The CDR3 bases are TGTGCCAGCAGTGAAGTAGTTGCGGGAGGATCGAACACCGGGGAGCTGTTTTTT. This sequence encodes CASSEVVAGGSNTGELFF.

The CDR3 DNA sequence: TGCGCCAGCAGTGAGTCGGGGGGGATGAACACTGAAGCTTTCTTT. Translated: CASSESGGMNTEAFF. The J gene is TRBJ1-1, the V gene TRBV10-2; tentatively, D is TRBD1 (5 bases). This CDR3 is 15 amino acids long. V lost 0 bases and J lost 0, with 8 bases in between. Germline loops: CDR1 WSHSY, CDR2 SAAADI.

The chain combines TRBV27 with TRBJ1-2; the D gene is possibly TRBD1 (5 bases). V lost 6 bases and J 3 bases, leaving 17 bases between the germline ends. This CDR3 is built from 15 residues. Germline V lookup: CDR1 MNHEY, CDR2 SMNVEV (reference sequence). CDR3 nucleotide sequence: TGTGCCAGCAGCTTGCTCCCAGGGAATCACTATGGCTACACCTTC. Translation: CASSLLPGNHYGYTF.

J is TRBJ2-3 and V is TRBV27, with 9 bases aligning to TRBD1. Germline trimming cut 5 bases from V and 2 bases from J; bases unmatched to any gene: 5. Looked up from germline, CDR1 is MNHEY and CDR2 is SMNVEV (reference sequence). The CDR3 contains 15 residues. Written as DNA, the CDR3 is TGTGCCAGCAGTCATGGGACAGGGTTCACAGATACGCAGTATTTT. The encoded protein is CASSHGTGFTDTQYF.

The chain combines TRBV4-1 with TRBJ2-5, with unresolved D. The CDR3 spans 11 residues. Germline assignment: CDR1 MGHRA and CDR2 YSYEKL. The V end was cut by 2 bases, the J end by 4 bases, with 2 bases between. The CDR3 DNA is TGCGCCAGCAGCCAAAGAGAGACCCAGTACTTC. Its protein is CASSQRETQYF.

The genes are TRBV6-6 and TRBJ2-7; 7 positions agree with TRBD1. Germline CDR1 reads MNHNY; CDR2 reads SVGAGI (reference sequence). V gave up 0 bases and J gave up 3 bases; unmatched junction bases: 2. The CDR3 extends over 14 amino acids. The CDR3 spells CASSYSDRVYEQYF. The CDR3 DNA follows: TGTGCCAGCAGTTACTCTGACAGGGTCTACGAGCAGTACTTC.

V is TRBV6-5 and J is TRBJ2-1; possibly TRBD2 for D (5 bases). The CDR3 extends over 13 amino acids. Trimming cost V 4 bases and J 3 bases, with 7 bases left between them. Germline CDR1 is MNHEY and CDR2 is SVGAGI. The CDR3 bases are TGTGCCAGCAGTTTACTAGTCTACAATGAGCAGTTCTTC. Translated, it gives CASSLLVYNEQFF.

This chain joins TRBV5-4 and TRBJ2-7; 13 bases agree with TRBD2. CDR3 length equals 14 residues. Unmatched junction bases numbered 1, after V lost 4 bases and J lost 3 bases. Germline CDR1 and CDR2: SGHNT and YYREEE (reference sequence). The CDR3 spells CASSRTSGGYEQYF. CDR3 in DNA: TGTGCCAGCAGCAGGACTAGCGGGGGCTACGAGCAGTACTTC.

CDR3 in amino acids: CASSVTGADTQYF. In nucleotides, the CDR3 is TGTGCCAGCAGCGTGACAGGTGCAGATACGCAGTATTTT. The chain links TRBV9 to TRBJ2-3, with D possibly being TRBD1 (6 bases). CDR1 and CDR2 from the germline V gene are SGDLS and YYNGEE. The ends were cut back, 2 bases at V and 4 bases at J, with 8 bases in the middle. The CDR3 runs to 13 residues.